This T cell receptor beta chain was recovered during a study of beta chain features in type 1 diabetes. As every portion of the isolated RNA was reverse transcribed, the sequencing read expressed TCRB transcripts. Profiled with immunoSEQ multiplex PCR; TCRdb holds only in-frame clones, not every one. The sample carries some 360,000 clones, 20% recorded once. The CDR3 is 13 residues long. Germline V lookup: CDR1 SGHNT, CDR2 YYREEE (reference sequence). Trimming shortened V by 1 base and J by 3 bases, and 7 bases separated the two germline ends. A few counts support this clone. The sequence came from a woman aged 18-30 years in good health. Sequencing used naive CD4+ T cells from blood. V gene TRBV5-4 combines with J gene TRBJ2-5, with D hard to call. The CDR3 loop is CASSLPDKETQYF. The CDR3 bases are TGTGCCAGCAGCTTGCCAGACAAAGAGACCCAGTACTTC.